This T cell receptor (beta chain) was recovered during a study of control samples from healthy donors and cancer patients. The CDR3 extends over 13 amino acids. The V gene end was trimmed by 5 bases and the J gene end by 0 bases; junction bases not matched to a gene: 0. Germline V gene data show CDR1 as GTSNPN and CDR2 as SVGIG (reference sequence). Sequencing was performed with immunoSEQ multiplex PCR; in TCRdb, only in-frame clones are kept and a portion is missing. The repertoire consists of around 120,000 clones, with approximately 94% occurring once and the leading ten covering roughly 1.7%. Material: PBMCs. The chain is built from TRBV30 and TRBJ2-3, with 9 positions matching TRBD2. This clonotype originated in a man aged 50 or older with head and neck cancer. The CDR3 is CAWAGGSTDTQYF. As DNA, the CDR3 is TGTGCCTGGGCGGGGGGGAGCACAGATACGCAGTATTTT.